One sample yielded the 7 T cell receptor beta chains listed below, sequenced in a study of shared clonotypes between healthy human individuals. TCRdb keeps only in-frame clones here, not all; method: immunoSEQ multiplex PCR. The table shows some 1 million clones, with under 80% occurring only once. The sequencing input was memory CD4+ T cells sorted from blood. Subset in this sample: CD45RA-negative fraction. The source of these receptors is a man aged 18 to 29 in good health.

The V gene is TRBV25-1, the J gene TRBJ2-2; 9 bases fit TRBD2. Germline V gene sequence: CDR1 MGHDK, CDR2 SYGVNS. The length of the CDR3 is 16 residues. Germline trimming cut 8 bases from V and 5 bases from J; bases unmatched to any gene: 12. The CDR3, as DNA: TGTGCCAGCCGCGATGCGGCGGGAGGGGGGACCGGGGAGCTGTTTTTT. It specifies CASRDAAGGGTGELFF.

The genes are TRBV18 and TRBJ1-1; D perhaps matches TRBD1 (5 bases). The length of the CDR3 is 14 residues. CDR1 KGHSH and CDR2 LQKENI come from the germline V gene. The V gene lost 6 bases and the J gene lost 5 bases, with 16 bases spanning the gap. This CDR3 is CASSQGRGGTEAFF. For the CDR3, the DNA is TGTGCCAGCTCCCAAGGACGTGGGGGGACTGAAGCTTTCTTT. Together with reference TRBV18 and TRBJ1-1, the CDR3 gives the full variable domain: NAGVMQNPRHLVRRRGQEARLRCSPMKGHSHVYWYRQLPEEGLKFMVYLQKENIIDESGMPKERFSAEFPKEGPSILRIQQVVRGDSAAYFCASSQGRGGTEAFFGQGTRLTVV.

This rearrangement joins TRBV5-4 to TRBJ1-4, with 7 bases matching TRBD1. The CDR3 runs 17 residues. The junction had 7 bases not matched to a gene; V was cut back by 2 bases and J by 0 bases. Germline V gene lookup returns CDR1 SGHNT and CDR2 YYREEE (reference sequence). The CDR3: CASSFYRGTATNEKLFF. CDR3 coding DNA: TGTGCCAGCAGCTTCTACAGGGGCACAGCAACTAATGAAAAACTGTTTTTT.

As concerns this clone: Given a much more abundant clone one base away, this may be a read error. Other DNA sequences of this sample code for an identical CDR3. The gene calls are TRBV25-1 and TRBJ1-6; TRBD1 matches 9 bases. Germline CDR1 is MGHDK and CDR2 is SYGVNS. Trimming cost V 6 bases and J 7 bases; bases outside gene matches: 10. This CDR3 spans 16 amino acids. The CDR3 nucleotides read TGTGCCAGCAGCGTAGGAACAGGGGGCGCGAATTCACCCCTCCACTTT. Translating it yields CASSVGTGGANSPLHF. The whole variable domain, filled in from reference TRBV25-1 and TRBJ1-6, reads EADIYQTPRYLVIGTGKKITLECSQTMGHDKMYWYQQDPGMELHLIHYSYGVNSTEKGDLSSESTVSRIRTEHFPLTLESARPSHTSQYLCASSVGTGGANSPLHFGNGTRLTVT.

This chain connects TRBV5-6 to TRBJ1-2; 10 nucleotides line up with TRBD1. Trimming removed 4 bases from V and 3 bases from J; junction bases left unmatched: 6. This CDR3 comprises 15 residues. The germline V gene encodes CDR1 SGHDT and CDR2 YYEEEE. The CDR3 reads CASSRQGAMDYGYTF. CDR3 DNA: TGTGCCAGCAGCAGACAGGGGGCTATGGACTATGGCTACACCTTC.

The rearrangement links TRBV29-1 to TRBJ2-2; 8 bases line up with TRBD2. The CDR3 covers 14 residues. Germline V gene lookup returns CDR1 SQVTM and CDR2 ANQGSEA. V trimming: 4 bases; J trimming: 5 bases; junction bases outside the gene matches: 6. The CDR3 DNA follows: TGCAGCGTTGTAAGCGGGAGAGGTACCGGGGAGCTGTTTTTT. This gives the protein CSVVSGRGTGELFF.

This chain connects TRBV7-9 to TRBJ2-2; a possible D gene is TRBD2 (5 bases). Trimming took off 1 base at V and 6 bases at J, with 6 bases between the two ends. This CDR3 is 13 amino acids long. Germline CDR1 SEHNR, CDR2 FQNEAQ (reference sequence). CDR3 residues: CASSLERAGELFF. CDR3 nucleotide sequence: TGTGCCAGCAGCTTAGAGAGGGCCGGGGAGCTGTTTTTT.